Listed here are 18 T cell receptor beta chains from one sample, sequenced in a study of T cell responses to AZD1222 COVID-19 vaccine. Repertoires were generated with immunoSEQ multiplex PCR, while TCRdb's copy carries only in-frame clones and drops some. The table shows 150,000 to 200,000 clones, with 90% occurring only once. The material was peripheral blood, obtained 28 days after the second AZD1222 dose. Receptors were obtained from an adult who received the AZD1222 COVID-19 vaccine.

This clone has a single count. CDR3 protein: CASSKGLGHLTDTQYF. The CDR3 nucleotides read TGTGCCAGCAGCAAAGGGCTCGGGCACCTCACAGATACGCAGTATTTT. The genes are TRBV21-1 and TRBJ2-3. TRBV21-1 is deemed a pseudogene. The CDR3 has 16 residues.

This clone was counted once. The CDR3 loop reads CASSIGRSQETQYF. CDR3 nucleotides: TGCGCCAGCAGCATCGGACGCTCCCAAGAGACCCAGTACTTC. The V gene is TRBV5-1, the J gene TRBJ2-5; D not resolved. The germline V gene encodes CDR1 SGHRS and CDR2 YFSETQ. The CDR3 totals 14 residues. Trimming stripped 4 bases from V and 1 base from J, with 11 bases between.

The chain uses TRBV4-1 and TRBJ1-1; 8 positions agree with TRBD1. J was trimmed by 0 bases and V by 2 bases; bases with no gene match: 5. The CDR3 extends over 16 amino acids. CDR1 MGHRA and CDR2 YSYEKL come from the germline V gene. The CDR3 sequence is CASSQPRTGMNTEAFF. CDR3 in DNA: TGCGCCAGCAGCCAACCTCGGACAGGGATGAACACTGAAGCTTTCTTT.

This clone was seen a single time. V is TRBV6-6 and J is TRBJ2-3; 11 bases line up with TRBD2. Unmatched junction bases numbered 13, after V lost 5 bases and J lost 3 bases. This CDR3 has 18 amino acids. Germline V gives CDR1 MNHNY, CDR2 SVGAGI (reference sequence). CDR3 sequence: CASSPSASSGRYTDTQYF. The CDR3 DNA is TGTGCCAGCAGTCCCTCGGCCTCTAGCGGGAGGTATACAGATACGCAGTATTTT.

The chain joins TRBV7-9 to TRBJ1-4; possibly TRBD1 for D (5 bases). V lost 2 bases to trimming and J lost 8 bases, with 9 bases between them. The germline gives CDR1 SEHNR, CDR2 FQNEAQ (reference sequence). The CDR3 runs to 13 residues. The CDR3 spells CASSLNGDEKLFF. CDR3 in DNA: TGTGCCAGCAGCTTAAACGGGGACGAAAAACTGTTTTTT.

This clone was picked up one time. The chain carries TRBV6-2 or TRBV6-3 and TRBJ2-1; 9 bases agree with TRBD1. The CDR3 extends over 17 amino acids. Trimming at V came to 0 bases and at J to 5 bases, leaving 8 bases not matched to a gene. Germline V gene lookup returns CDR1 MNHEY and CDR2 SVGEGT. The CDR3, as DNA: TGTGCCAGCAGTTACTCGTCGTACAGGGGGCCCCACAATGAGCAGTTCTTC. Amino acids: CASSYSSYRGPHNEQFF.

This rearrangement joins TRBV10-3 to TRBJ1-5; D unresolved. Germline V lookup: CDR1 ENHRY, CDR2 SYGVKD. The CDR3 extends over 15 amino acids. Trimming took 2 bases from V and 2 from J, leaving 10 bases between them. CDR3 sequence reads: CAISETGDGNQPQHF. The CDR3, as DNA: TGTGCCATCAGTGAGACGGGAGATGGCAATCAGCCCCAGCATTTT.

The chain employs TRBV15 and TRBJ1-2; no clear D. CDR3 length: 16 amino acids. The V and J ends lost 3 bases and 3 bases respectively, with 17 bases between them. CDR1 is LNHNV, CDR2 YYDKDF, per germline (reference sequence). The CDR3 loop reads CATSRYSQNSDYGYTF. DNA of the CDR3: TGTGCCACCAGCAGGTACTCACAGAACTCCGACTATGGCTACACCTTC. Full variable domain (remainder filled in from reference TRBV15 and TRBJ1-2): DAMVIQNPRYQVTQFGKPVTLSCSQTLNHNVMYWYQQKSSQAPKLLFHYYDKDFNNEADTPDNFQSRRPNTSFCFLDIRSPGLGDTAMYLCATSRYSQNSDYGYTFGSGTRLTVV.

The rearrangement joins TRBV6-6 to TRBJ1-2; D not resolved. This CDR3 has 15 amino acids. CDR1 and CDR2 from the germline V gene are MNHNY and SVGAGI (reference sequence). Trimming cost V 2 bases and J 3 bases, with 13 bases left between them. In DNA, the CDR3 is TGTGCCAGCAGTTACCCAGAACGAGGGTACTATGGCTACACCTTC. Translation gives CASSYPERGYYGYTF.

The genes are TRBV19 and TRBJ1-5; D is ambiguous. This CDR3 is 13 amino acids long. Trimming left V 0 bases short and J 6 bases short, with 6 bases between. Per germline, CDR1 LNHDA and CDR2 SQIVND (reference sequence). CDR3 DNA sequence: TGTGCCAGTAGTATAGAGGGTGGTCAGCCCCAGCATTTT. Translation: CASSIEGGQPQHF.

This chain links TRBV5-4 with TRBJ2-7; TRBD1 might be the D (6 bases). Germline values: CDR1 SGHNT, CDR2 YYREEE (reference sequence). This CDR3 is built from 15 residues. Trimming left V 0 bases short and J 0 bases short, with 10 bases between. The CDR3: CASSLVQGTSYEQYF. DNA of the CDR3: TGTGCCAGCAGCTTGGTTCAGGGGACCTCCTACGAGCAGTACTTC.

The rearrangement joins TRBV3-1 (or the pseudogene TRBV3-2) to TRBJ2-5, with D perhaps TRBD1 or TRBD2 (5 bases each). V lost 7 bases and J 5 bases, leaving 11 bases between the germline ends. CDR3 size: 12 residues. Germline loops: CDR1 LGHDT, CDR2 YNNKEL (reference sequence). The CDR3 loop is CASTREGETQYF. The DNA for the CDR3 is TGTGCCAGCACGCGAGAGGGGGAGACCCAGTACTTC.

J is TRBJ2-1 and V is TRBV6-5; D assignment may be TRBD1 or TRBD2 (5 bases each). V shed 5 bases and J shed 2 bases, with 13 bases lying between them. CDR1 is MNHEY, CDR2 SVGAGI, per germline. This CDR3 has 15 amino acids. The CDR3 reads CASSRGEGPYNEQFF. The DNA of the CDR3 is TGTGCCAGCAGTCGAGGGGAAGGCCCCTACAATGAGCAGTTCTTC.

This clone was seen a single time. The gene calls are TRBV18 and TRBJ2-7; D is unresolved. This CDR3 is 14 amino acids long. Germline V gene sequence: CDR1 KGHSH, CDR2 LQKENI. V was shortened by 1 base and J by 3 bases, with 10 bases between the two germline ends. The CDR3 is CASSPQDLSYEQYF. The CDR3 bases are TGTGCCAGCTCACCACAGGATTTAAGCTACGAGCAGTACTTC.

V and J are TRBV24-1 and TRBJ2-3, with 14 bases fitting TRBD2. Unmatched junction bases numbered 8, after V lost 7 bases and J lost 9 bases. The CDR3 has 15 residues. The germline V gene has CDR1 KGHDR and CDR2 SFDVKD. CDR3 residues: CATSIGTSGGGTQYF. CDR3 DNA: TGTGCCACCAGCATCGGGACTAGCGGGGGCGGAACGCAGTATTTT.

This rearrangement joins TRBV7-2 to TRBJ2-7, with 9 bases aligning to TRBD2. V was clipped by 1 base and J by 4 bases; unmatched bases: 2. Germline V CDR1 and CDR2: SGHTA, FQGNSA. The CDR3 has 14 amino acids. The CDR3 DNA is TGTGCCAGCAGCTTAGGGCGGGGGGGTTACGAGCAGTACTTC. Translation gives CASSLGRGGYEQYF.

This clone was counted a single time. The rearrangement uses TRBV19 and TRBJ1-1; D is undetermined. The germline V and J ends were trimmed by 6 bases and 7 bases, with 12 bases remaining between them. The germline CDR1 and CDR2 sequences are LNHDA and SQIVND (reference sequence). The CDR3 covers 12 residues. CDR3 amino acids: CASRNGLREAFF. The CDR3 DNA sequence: TGTGCCAGTAGGAACGGACTCCGTGAAGCTTTCTTT.

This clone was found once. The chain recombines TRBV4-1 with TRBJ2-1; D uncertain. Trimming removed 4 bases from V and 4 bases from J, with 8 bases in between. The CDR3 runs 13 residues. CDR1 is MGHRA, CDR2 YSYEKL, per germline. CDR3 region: CASSPSYYNEQFF. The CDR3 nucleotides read TGCGCCAGCAGCCCATCATATTACAATGAGCAGTTCTTC.